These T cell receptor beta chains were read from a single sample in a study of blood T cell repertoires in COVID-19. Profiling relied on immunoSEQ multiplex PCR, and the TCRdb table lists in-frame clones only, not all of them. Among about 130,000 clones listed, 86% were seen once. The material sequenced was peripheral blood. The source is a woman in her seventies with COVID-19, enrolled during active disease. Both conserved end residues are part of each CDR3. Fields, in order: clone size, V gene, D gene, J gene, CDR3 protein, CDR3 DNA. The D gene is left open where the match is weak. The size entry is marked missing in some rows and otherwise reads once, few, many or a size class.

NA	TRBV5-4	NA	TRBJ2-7	CASSGIRGRGSEQYF	TGTGCCAGCAGCGGAATCAGGGGGCGGGGGTCCGAGCAGTACTTC
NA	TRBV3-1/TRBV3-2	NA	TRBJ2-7	CASSYLVTRDEQYF	TGTGCCAGCAGCTACCTTGTGACTAGGGATGAGCAGTACTTC
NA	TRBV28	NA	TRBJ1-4	CATATGFEKLFF	TGTGCCACTGCGACTGGGTTTGAAAAACTGTTTTTT
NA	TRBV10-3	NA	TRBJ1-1	CAITRGGPYTEAFF	TGTGCCATCACCAGGGGTGGGCCTTACACTGAAGCTTTCTTT
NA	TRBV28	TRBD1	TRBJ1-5	CASSSGTGRNQPQHF	TGTGCCAGCAGTTCCGGGACAGGGCGCAATCAGCCCCAGCATTTT
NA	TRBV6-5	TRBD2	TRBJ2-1	CASSSPAASGINEQFF	TGTGCCAGCAGTTCACCCGCCGCTAGCGGTATTAATGAGCAGTTCTTC
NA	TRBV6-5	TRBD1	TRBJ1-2	CASRSTGAGGYTF	TGTGCCAGCAGATCTACAGGGGCGGGTGGCTACACCTTC
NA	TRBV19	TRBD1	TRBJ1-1	CASSFGQGVNTEAFF	TGTGCCAGTAGTTTTGGACAGGGGGTGAACACTGAAGCTTTCTTT
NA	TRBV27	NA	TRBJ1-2	CASSLGGGGGSGYTF	TGTGCCAGCAGTTTAGGGGGCGGCGGTGGAAGTGGCTACACCTTC
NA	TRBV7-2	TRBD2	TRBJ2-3	CASSPRLAGGGTDTQYF	TGTGCCAGCAGCCCCCGTCTAGCGGGGGGGGGCACAGATACGCAGTATTTT
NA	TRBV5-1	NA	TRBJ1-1	CASSLEDDSYTEAFF	TGCGCCAGCAGCTTGGAAGACGACAGCTACACTGAAGCTTTCTTT
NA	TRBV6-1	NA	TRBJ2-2	CASSEVGLGVGDGELFF	TGTGCCAGCAGTGAAGTAGGTCTCGGGGTCGGAGACGGGGAGCTGTTTTTT
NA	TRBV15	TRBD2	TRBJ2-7	CATSRGTSGSYEQYF	TGTGCCACCAGCAGAGGCACTAGCGGGTCCTACGAGCAGTACTTC
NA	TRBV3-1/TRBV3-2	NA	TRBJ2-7	CASSPQGREQYF	TGTGCCAGCAGCCCACAGGGGAGGGAGCAGTACTTC
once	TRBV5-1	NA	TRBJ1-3	CASSEQGSGNTIYF	TGCGCCAGCAGCGAACAGGGATCTGGAAACACCATATATTTT
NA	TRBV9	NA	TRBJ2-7	CASSVGGSSYEQYF	TGTGCCAGCAGCGTAGGAGGTTCCTCCTACGAGCAGTACTTC
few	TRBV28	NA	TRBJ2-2	CASSLWPGHKGGELFF	TGTGCCAGCAGTTTATGGCCAGGGCATAAGGGCGGGGAGCTGTTTTTT
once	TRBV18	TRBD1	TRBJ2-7	CASSSDRGLYEQYF	TGTGCCAGCTCATCGGACAGGGGGCTCTACGAGCAGTACTTC
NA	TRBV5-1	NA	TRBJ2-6	CASYEGGSSGANVLTF	TGCGCCAGCTACGAAGGGGGTAGCTCTGGGGCCAACGTCCTGACTTTC
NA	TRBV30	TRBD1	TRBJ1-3	CAWSRQGVRNTIYF	TGTGCCTGGAGTAGACAGGGGGTACGAAACACCATATATTTT
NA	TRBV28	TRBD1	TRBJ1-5	CASSLDRVDNQPQHF	TGTGCCAGCAGTTTAGACAGGGTTGACAATCAGCCCCAGCATTTT
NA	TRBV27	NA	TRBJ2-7	CASSNYYEQYF	TGTGCCAGCAGTAATTACTACGAGCAGTACTTC
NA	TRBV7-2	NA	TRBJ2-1	CASSLERTLDEQFF	TGTGCCAGCAGCTTAGAGAGGACATTGGATGAGCAGTTCTTC